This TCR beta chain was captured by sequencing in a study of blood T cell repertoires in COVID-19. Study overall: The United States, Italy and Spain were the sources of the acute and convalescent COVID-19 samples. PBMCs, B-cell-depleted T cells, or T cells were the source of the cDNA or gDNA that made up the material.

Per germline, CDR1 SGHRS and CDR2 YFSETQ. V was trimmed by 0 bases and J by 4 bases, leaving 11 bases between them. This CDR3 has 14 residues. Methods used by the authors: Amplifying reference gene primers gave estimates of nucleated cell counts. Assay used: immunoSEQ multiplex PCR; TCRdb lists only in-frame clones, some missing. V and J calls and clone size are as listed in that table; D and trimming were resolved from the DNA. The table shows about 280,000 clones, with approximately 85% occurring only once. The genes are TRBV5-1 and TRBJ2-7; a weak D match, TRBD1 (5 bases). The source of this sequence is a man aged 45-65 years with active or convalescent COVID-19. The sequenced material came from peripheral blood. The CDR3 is CASSLGQNRYEQYF. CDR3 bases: TGCGCCAGCAGCTTGGGGCAGAACAGGTACGAGCAGTACTTC.